The entry that follows covers one T cell receptor beta chain sequence. The sample holds other DNA sequences that translate to the same CDR3. CDR1 and CDR2 (germline): SGHRS, YFSETQ. The CDR3 consists of 15 residues. V was pared by 0 bases and J by 1 base, with 10 bases between. As handled by the study authors: Using reference gene primer amplification, nucleated cell counts were estimated. The table came from immunoSEQ multiplex PCR; TCRdb's copy has only in-frame clones and leaves some out. V and J calls and clone size come straight from that table; D and trimming were deduced from the DNA. The repertoire consists of approximately 52,000 clones, with approximately 90% occurring once and the leading ten covering 3.1%. This specimen comes from a study of blood T cell repertoires in COVID-19. Overall study context: Researchers got acute and convalescent COVID-19 samples from the United States, Italy and Spain. The analysed material was cDNA or gDNA that came from T cells, B-cell-depleted T cells, or PBMCs.

The source of this sequence is a man in his fifties with acute or convalescent COVID-19. The sequenced sample consisted of peripheral blood. The genes are TRBV5-1 and TRBJ1-1; D not certain. DNA for the CDR3: TGCGCCAGCAGCTTGGATGAGGGCAGGAACACTGAAGCTTTCTTT. It codes for CASSLDEGRNTEAFF.